This T cell receptor (beta chain) was sequenced during a study of cytomegalovirus exposure and HLA in healthy donors (dated by TCRdb to about 2017). A note on the overall study: In an earlier analysis of around 540 of the donors, 276 Gb of sequence data and roughly 100 million unique TCR beta sequences from 180 million or so T cells were reported. The study combined high-throughput TCR immunosequencing, statistical association of individual TCRs with disease status, and machine learning to predict cytomegalovirus infection status. Both class I and class II loci were covered by HLA typing, at four-digit resolution. A later genetic analysis took genome-wide SNP genotypes for about 60% of the roughly 670 donors and used that subset as a discovery cohort. The study profiled the T cell repertoires of under 850 subjects by immunosequencing and related them to cytomegalovirus serostatus. All discovery cohort repertoires had been generated on a single sequencing platform. Rather than drawing on any new phenotypic data, the later analysis identified candidate immune exposures from TCR beta sequences and the way those sequences occurred across donors. The genetic ancestry cluster associated with self-reported Caucasian donors included approximately 85% of the 398 genotyped donors. Donor age, sex, ethnicity and CMV serostatus were compiled together with the repertoire data. Roughly 5 DR-DQ haplotypes were treated as single units for association and clustering because of strong linkage in the cohort. Besides the first cohort of some 670 subjects, a separate validation cohort made up of over 95 different subjects was used. An earlier analysis of around 580 of the donors used high-throughput TCR beta sequencing to judge whether each TCR beta V gene segment behaved as functional or pseudogenic. Around 300 gigabases of sequencing data and approximately 84 million unique TCR sequences were included in an early release covering roughly 600 HLA-typed donors. The aim of the study was to test whether cataloging public T cell receptors could identify signatures of past pathogen exposure. A later analysis re-examined previously published TCR beta repertoires from more than 650 donors and added high-resolution HLA genotyping to investigate patterns of TCR occurrence. Typing coverage differed by locus: A, B, C, DRB1 and DQB1 were typed in roughly 620-630 donors, DQA1 in approximately 520, DPA1 in some 610, and DPB1 in approximately 450. Among about 390 genotyped donors of the cohort, an average of around 240,000 unique TCR beta nucleotide sequences were sequenced per donor, around a sixth of them non-productive. What the authors observed across the whole study: In this cohort, only TCR beta chains were sequenced, and detectable features were limited by the absence of alpha or paired-chain data. In a later genetic analysis, fewer N-insertions in productive TCRs were reported among donors in an Asian-associated ancestry cluster than the approximately 670-donor mean. Because HLA typing was unavailable for some donors at each locus, only the typed subset was used in association tests. A total of fewer than 200 TCR beta chains were listed by the study as associated with cytomegalovirus. According to a later analysis, most CMV-associated TCR beta chains appeared to be HLA-restricted, and the HLA associations seemed to be driven largely by CMV exposure. A few of the identified cytomegalovirus-associated TCR beta chains were confirmed in vitro to be specific for cytomegalovirus antigens. In a later analysis, HLA-associated TCR beta chains showed more clonal expansion and lower generation probabilities than non-associated chains that were equally common. A cluster of highly shared sequence variants was judged likely to be a technical artifact of the sequencing pipeline. Correlated functional status among segregating V segments might be attributable to linkage disequilibrium, but an unknown experimental factor could not be ruled out. The authors suggested that the approach could potentially be generalized to other disease states and immunological phenotypes. CMV serostatus was the only immune exposure information available for the cohort. In a later analysis, 15,000 to 20,000 TCR beta sequences were associated with specific HLA alleles at a false discovery rate of 0.05. An earlier analysis of approximately 590 of the donors showed that most TCR beta V segments appeared in productive rearrangements either about 87% or about 30% of the time, which broadly matched IMGT annotations. Roughly uniform sequencing depth across donors was assumed in presence/absence analyses, although this assumption may not hold. Across donors, most TCR sequences were observed very rarely, whereas some public TCRs were present in many individuals. The earlier analysis of fewer than 750 of the donors excluded approximately 15 rarely observed V segments, including chromosome 9 orphons, because counts were too low. A later genetic analysis associated a missense DCLRE1C variant with V-gene and J-gene trimming of TCR beta chains, and an independent cohort replicated the association. In both the original and validation cohorts, the classifier was reported to diagnose cytomegalovirus status with high specificity and sensitivity. When HLA alleles, especially DR and DQ, strongly co-occurred, TCR associations were difficult to assign to individual alleles. A further reported finding was that TCR beta sequences accurately predicted the HLA-A and HLA-B alleles for most subjects in the first cohort. Some IMGT-functional V segments, including TRBV6-2 and TRBV6-3, could not be told apart with the 87-base-pair reads, so those segments were excluded. A later analysis reported that several top co-occurrence clusters appeared linked to parvovirus B19, influenza, CMV and Epstein-Barr virus. In a later analysis, the rate of TCR association differed among HLA loci, with DRB1 alleles having the most associated TCRs and HLA-C alleles having the fewest.

Concerning this clone: The specificity of this receptor is unknown. One end of the junction is discordant with germline, which a read error may explain.

The library was produced with the immunoSEQ multiplex PCR assay. For the multiplex PCR, a mixture combining 60 forward primers for TCR Vbeta segments and 13 reverse primers for TCR Jbeta segments was used. The CDR3 region of rearranged TCR beta genes was amplified from genomic DNA by a multiplex PCR assay. Amplified TCR beta libraries were sequenced as 87-base-pair reads on the Illumina HiSeq System. As for how the authors treated the data: In a later analysis, tens of millions of unique TCR beta chains were counted across the approximately 620 repertoires, and roughly 10 million of these chains were shared by at least two donors. To remove PCR and sequencing errors, raw reads were error-corrected and collapsed into unique sequences using a nearest-neighbor algorithm that merged closely related sequences. Alignment of CDR3 sequences to IMGT reference sequences was used to assign V, D and J gene segments. For a sequence to be retained, a match of at least six nucleotides was required to both a V gene segment and a J gene segment. Rearrangements were classified as productive when the CDR3 lacked stop codons and remained in frame with V and J, and all other rearrangements were classified as non-productive. Following IMGT convention, CDR3 was defined as the stretch from the second conserved V-encoded cysteine up to the conserved J-encoded phenylalanine. The earlier analysis of fewer than 700 of the donors excluded sequences that lacked an unambiguous match to a single V gene segment. An earlier analysis of approximately 590 of the donors called V segments functional above 56.7% productive rearrangements and segregating when the between-donor standard deviation exceeded 5%. A statistical classification framework was developed to diagnose cytomegalovirus status using the catalog of TCR beta chain sequences. In a later analysis, V and J genes were assigned by comparing TCR nucleotide sequences against IMGT/GENE-DB human TR gene sequences. A later analysis assigned CDR3 sequences and most-parsimonious VDJ recombination scenarios with the TCRdist pipeline. A later analysis defined each TCR beta chain by its CDR3 amino acid sequence plus V-gene family, and excluded reads lacking a unique V-gene family. To address suspected cross-contamination and a sequencing artifact, a later analysis removed some 620 highly shared, low-generation-probability nucleotide sequences. In a later analysis, a clonal expansion index for each public chain was calculated from normalized within-repertoire ranks of inferred template counts. In a later analysis, generation probabilities were computed using a VDJ recombination model fitted to out-of-frame rearrangements, and the results were checked against IGoR. In a later analysis, hypergeometric tests were used to score TCR-TCR, TCR-HLA and TCR-CMV co-occurrence, with a repertoire-size bias correction applied to TCR pairs. A later analysis estimated false discovery rates by permuting HLA or CMV assignments 20 times. In a later analysis, co-occurring TCRs were grouped using DBSCAN, with TCRdist sequence similarity added in when clustering inside HLA-allele-positive subsets. Repertoires with fewer than 30,000 or more than 120,000 public chains, plus five repertoires with anomalous nucleotide sharing, were excluded from co-occurrence clustering. This immuneACCESS table, as held by TCRdb, lists in-frame sequences with V and J called but not all clones. Of the missing ones, under half trace to an unresolved V gene in checked studies; the others have no known cause. That table furnishes V, J and clone size, whereas the DNA furnished D and trimming. The table kept for this sample lists around 100,000 clones. 6.5% to 7% of the sample lies in the top ten.

The cohort consisted of 600 to 700 healthy bone marrow donors. At the time of sampling, all cohort members were nominally healthy, though unrecorded immune exposures were likely present. The donor was CMV seropositive and was included in the group of some 290 seropositive cohort members. Each donor provided a peripheral blood sample, and peripheral blood mononuclear cells were used for TCR beta sequencing. Genomic DNA was extracted from the blood cell samples with the Qiagen DNeasy Blood Extraction Kit. The CDR3 sequence holds 16 residues, the cysteine and phenylalanine included. The retained sequence is limited to the CDR3, 48 bases, with the frame set at the first base. From a lookup of the germline V gene, CDR1 and CDR2 are KGHSH and LQKENI.

Rearrangement joined TRBV18 to TRBJ2-2; 14 middle bases align to TRBD2. Sequenced sample: PBMCs. The TCR originated in a man aged 40-55 years in good health and CMV-seropositive. The CDR3 reads as follows: CVSSPGLAGVIGELFF. The bases are TGTGTCAGCTCACCGGGACTAGCGGGAGTCATCGGGGAGCTGTTTTTT. Joined to the reference TRBV18 and TRBJ2-2 proteins, this CDR3 gives the full variable domain: NAGVMQNPRHLVRRRGQEARLRCSPMKGHSHVYWYRQLPEEGLKFMVYLQKENIIDESGMPKERFSAEFPKEGPSILRIQQVVRGDSAAYFCVSSPGLAGVIGELFFGEGSRLTVL.